Given below is one T cell receptor beta chain in context. Its antigen is unidentified. The data belong to a study of T cell responses to AZD1222 COVID-19 vaccine. Only in-frame clones appear in the TCRdb table, and some are missing; sequencing was by immunoSEQ multiplex PCR. The sample includes about 75,000 clones, 70% to 90% of them seen just once. This CDR3 has 15 amino acids. CDR1 GTSNPN and CDR2 SVGIG come from the germline V gene (reference sequence). V lost 0 bases to trimming and J lost 7 bases, with 16 bases between them. Study-wide points: Donors were mostly white British, more females; clonal diversity possibly underestimated.

V and J are TRBV30 and TRBJ2-1, with D perhaps matching TRBD1 (5 bases). This TCR was sampled from an adult who received the MenACWY meningococcal vaccine as a control. Source: peripheral blood, taken 28 days after the second dose of the MenACWY control vaccine. CDR3 amino acids: CAWSVGAGRRNEQFF. CDR3 nucleotide sequence: TGTGCCTGGAGTGTAGGGGCAGGGCGAAGGAATGAGCAGTTCTTC.